A single sample is the source of the 29 T cell receptor beta chains below, sequenced in a study of blood T cells in healthy people across ages. Sample-barcoded 5' priming and a J-beta primer mix drove a second PCR of about 7 to 12 cycles. One entry per CDR3 protein, called by TCRdb with MiXCR from the 5' RACE reads. The sample has around 1,900,000 distinct CDR3 sequences; around 42% are singletons. The sequenced sample was blood. The receptors shown here come from a human donor in good health.

This clonotype was counted at least ten times. The J gene is TRBJ1-1, the V gene TRBV20-1; perhaps TRBD1 as D (6 bases). Germline CDR1 DFQATT, CDR2 SNEGSKA (reference sequence). Trimming left V 5 bases short and J 1 base short, with 11 bases between. CDR3 size: 13 residues. The CDR3: CSAYLQGNTEAFF. As DNA, the CDR3 is TGCAGTGCTTATTTACAGGGGAACACTGAAGCTTTCTTT.

J is TRBJ2-1 and V is TRBV4-2; 7 positions match TRBD2. Germline CDR1 is LGHNA and CDR2 is YNFKEQ. This CDR3 comprises 16 residues. Trimming removed 0 bases from V and 4 bases from J; junction bases left unmatched: 6. The CDR3 bases are TGTGCCAGCAGCCAAGATACTAGCGCACAGTACAATGAGCAGTTCTTC. This translates into CASSQDTSAQYNEQFF.

The chain's CDR3 is CASSLALGTSDEQFF. The CDR3 region has the DNA TGTGCCAGCAGTTTAGCGCTTGGGACTAGCGATGAGCAGTTCTTC. The chain uses TRBV12-3 or TRBV12-4 and TRBJ2-1; 10 bases match TRBD2. This CDR3 is 15 amino acids long. Trimming removed 0 bases from V and 8 bases from J; junction bases left unmatched: 4.

The V and J genes are TRBV29-1 and TRBJ1-1, with 9 nucleotides matching TRBD1. CDR3 length equals 13 residues. V lost 7 bases to trimming and J lost 9 bases; unmatched junction nucleotides: 12. Germline V CDR1 and CDR2: SQVTM, ANQGSEA. This CDR3 reads CSGHYRGREKAFF. CDR3 DNA: TGCAGCGGCCATTACAGGGGGCGGGAGAAAGCTTTCTTT.

To note about this clonotype: The junction differs from germline at one of its ends, possibly a read error. This chain connects TRBV20-1 to TRBJ2-1; maybe TRBD2 (6 bases). Germline V gene lookup returns CDR1 DFQATT and CDR2 SNEGSKA (reference sequence). The CDR3 consists of 14 residues. CDR3: CSATSEWSCNEQFF. DNA of the CDR3: TGCAGTGCTACTAGCGAATGGTCCTGCAATGAGCAGTTCTTC.

DNA of the CDR3: TGTGCCAGCAGCTCCGAGTCGGGGGGCCTTTACTATGGCTACACCTTC. Encoded protein: CASSSESGGLYYGYTF. The V call is TRBV7-2, the J call TRBJ1-2; tentative D call: TRBD1 (6 bases). CDR3 length equals 16 residues. Trimming cost V 4 bases and J 3 bases, with 18 bases left between them. Germline V gives CDR1 SGHTA, CDR2 FQGNSA.

The rearrangement joins TRBV12-3 or TRBV12-4 to TRBJ2-1; D perhaps matches TRBD1 (6 bases). With 7 bases removed from V and 7 bases from J, the gap between germline ends came to 17 bases. This CDR3 is built from 14 residues. The CDR3 nucleotides are TGTGCCAGCACCAAGGGACACGGTGGGAATGAGCAGTTCTTC. Its translation: CASTKGHGGNEQFF.

This clonotype has more than one count but fewer than ten. The V and J genes are TRBV12-3 or TRBV12-4 and TRBJ2-1; 14 bases map to TRBD2. This CDR3 contains 15 residues. J gave up 7 bases and V 6 bases, and 5 bases lay outside the gene matches. Here the CDR3 reads CASRLTSGGVNEQFF. DNA of the CDR3: TGTGCCAGCAGACTGACTAGCGGGGGGGTTAATGAGCAGTTCTTC.

A note on this clonotype: It may be a read error: a sequence one base away is much more abundant. The chain uses TRBV20-1 and TRBJ2-1; 8 nucleotides match TRBD2. The CDR3 consists of 14 residues. In germline, CDR1 is DFQATT, CDR2 SNEGSKA (reference sequence). Here the CDR3 reads CSDGVPGGLGKQFF. In DNA, the CDR3 is TGCAGCGACGGTGTTCCGGGGGGGCTCGGTAAGCAGTTCTTC.

This clonotype showed up many times. This sequence joins TRBV3-1 and TRBJ2-7; 7 nucleotides agree with TRBD1. CDR3 size: 15 residues. V trimming: 6 bases; J trimming: 4 bases; junction bases outside the gene matches: 12. The germline V gene has CDR1 LGHDT and CDR2 YNNKEL (reference sequence). The DNA of the CDR3 is TGTGCCAGCAGTTATCTCCCCGGACAGGCGTACGAGCAGTACTTC. This gives the protein CASSYLPGQAYEQYF.

This clonotype has a handful of counts. V and J are TRBV20-1 and TRBJ2-5, with D maybe TRBD2 (7 bases). The germline V gene encodes CDR1 DFQATT and CDR2 SNEGSKA (reference sequence). The CDR3 covers 14 residues. V gave up 4 bases and J gave up 8 bases, with 20 bases separating them. CDR3 residues: CSAIGLAGAATQYF. The CDR3 coding sequence is TGCAGTGCTATAGGTCTGGCGGGGGCGGCTACCCAGTACTTC.

This clonotype showed up many times. This chain uses TRBV20-1 with TRBJ1-5, with 7 bases aligning to TRBD1. Per germline, CDR1 DFQATT and CDR2 SNEGSKA (reference sequence). V shed 6 bases, J shed 3 bases, and the junction held 8 bases outside the gene matches. The CDR3 contains 14 residues. The CDR3 spells CSAVSGTDNQPQHF. The DNA for the CDR3 is TGCAGTGCCGTGTCCGGGACAGACAATCAGCCCCAGCATTTT.

V gene TRBV7-2 combines with J gene TRBJ1-2, with D possibly being TRBD1 (5 bases). The germline CDR1 and CDR2 sequences are SGHTA and FQGNSA. Between the trimmed V and J ends, which lost 3 bases and 7 bases, there was a span of 12 bases. This CDR3 is built from 13 residues. Written as DNA, the CDR3 is TGTGCCAGCAGCTTCCAGGGAGGCGGTGGCTACACCTTC. Protein sequence: CASSFQGGGGYTF. The variable domain in full, completed from reference TRBV7-2 and TRBJ1-2, reads GAGVSQSPSNKVTEKGKDVELRCDPISGHTALYWYRQSLGQGLEFLIYFQGNSAPDKSGLPSDRFSAERTGGSVSTLTIQRTQQEDSAVYLCASSFQGGGGYTFGSGTRLTVV.

Many counts were recorded for this clonotype. The chain employs TRBV7-3 and TRBJ2-6; unclear D gene. Trimming shortened V by 1 base and J by 0 bases, and 7 bases separated the two germline ends. Per the germline V gene, CDR1 is SGHTA and CDR2 is FQGTGA. The CDR3 has 16 amino acids. The CDR3 protein is CASSLRVSSGANVLTF. DNA for the CDR3: TGTGCCAGCAGCTTAAGAGTTAGCTCTGGGGCCAACGTCCTGACTTTC.

The chain employs TRBV29-1 and TRBJ2-1, with 8 bases identical to TRBD2. This CDR3 is 15 amino acids long. From germline, CDR1 is SQVTM and CDR2 ANQGSEA. Germline trimming cut 0 bases from V and 7 bases from J; bases unmatched to any gene: 8. This chain's CDR3 is CSVEDHGGALNEQFF. CDR3 bases: TGCAGCGTTGAAGATCACGGGGGGGCCTTGAATGAGCAGTTCTTC.

The rearrangement joins TRBV6-5 to TRBJ1-2, with unresolved D. Germline CDR1 is MNHEY and CDR2 is SVGAGI. The CDR3 extends over 15 amino acids. V shed 7 bases and J shed 1 base, with 16 bases lying between them. The CDR3 here is CASTSMSILNYGYTF. The CDR3 region has the DNA TGTGCCAGCACCTCCATGTCCATTCTTAACTATGGCTACACCTTC.

The rearrangement links TRBV6-2 or TRBV6-3 to TRBJ2-1, with TRBD1 matching 9 bases. The CDR3 consists of 17 residues. V gave up 2 bases and J gave up 5 bases; unmatched junction bases: 10. The V gene's germline CDR1 is MNHEY and CDR2 SVGEGT. CDR3 in amino acids: CASSYGIWDRVDNEQFF. CDR3 coding DNA: TGTGCCAGCAGTTACGGGATATGGGACAGGGTAGACAATGAGCAGTTCTTC.

This chain joins TRBV7-9 and TRBJ1-4, with 7 nucleotides matching TRBD1. This CDR3 comprises 18 residues. The germline V gene encodes CDR1 SEHNR and CDR2 FQNEAQ (reference sequence). J lost 4 bases, V lost 5 bases, and 16 bases had no gene match. CDR3 sequence reads: CASSASPGQPRDNEKLFF. For the CDR3, the DNA is TGTGCCAGCAGCGCGTCTCCGGGACAGCCACGCGATAATGAAAAACTGTTTTTT.

Only a few counts were recorded for this clonotype. This CDR3 reads CATSDRTGSSDEQYF. Written as DNA, the CDR3 is TGTGCCACCAGTGACCGGACAGGGTCTAGCGACGAGCAGTACTTC. This chain connects TRBV24-1 to TRBJ2-7, with 8 nucleotides matching TRBD1. Germline values: CDR1 KGHDR, CDR2 SFDVKD. The CDR3 covers 15 residues. J gave up 5 bases and V 4 bases, and 9 bases lay outside the gene matches.

DNA for the CDR3: TGTCGGCCCACGAGATCCTACGAGCAGTACTTC. This codes for CRPTRSYEQYF. This chain joins TRBV21-1 and TRBJ2-7; the table's TRBD2 call for D was not verified on the DNA. TRBV21-1 represents a pseudogene. The CDR3 is 11 residues long.

The J gene is TRBJ2-2, the V gene TRBV11-3; 7 nucleotides agree with TRBD1. CDR3 length: 16 amino acids. V shed 5 bases and J 2 bases; nucleotides not matched to a gene: 8. Germline CDR1 reads SGHNT; CDR2 reads YENEEA. CDR3 residues: CASSNWDRQNTGELFF. The CDR3 DNA reads as TGTGCCAGCAGCAACTGGGACAGACAAAACACCGGGGAGCTGTTTTTT.

The chain couples TRBV5-1 to TRBJ2-3; 11 nucleotides match TRBD2. The CDR3 covers 16 residues. V trimming: 7 bases; J trimming: 2 bases; junction bases outside the gene matches: 9. CDR1 is SGHRS, CDR2 YFSETQ, per germline. This CDR3 is CASHRGTSGSTDTQYF. The CDR3 DNA sequence: TGCGCCAGCCACCGGGGGACTAGCGGCTCCACAGATACGCAGTATTTT. Full variable domain (remainder filled in from reference TRBV5-1 and TRBJ2-3): KAGVTQTPRYLIKTRGQQVTLSCSPISGHRSVSWYQQTPGQGLQFLFEYFSETQRNKGNFPGRFSGRQFSNSRSEMNVSTLELGDSALYLCASHRGTSGSTDTQYFGPGTRLTVL.

This clonotype turned up a few times. This sequence joins TRBV7-2 and TRBJ1-6; D remains ambiguous. CDR3 size: 14 residues. Germline V lookup: CDR1 SGHTA, CDR2 FQGNSA. Trimming took 2 bases from V and 7 from J, leaving 9 bases between them. DNA of the CDR3: TGTGCCAGCAGCTTAAGGCAGGAGAATTCACCCCTCCACTTT. Translation: CASSLRQENSPLHF.

The chain carries TRBV4-2 and TRBJ2-3; 7 positions match TRBD2. Germline assignment: CDR1 LGHNA and CDR2 YNFKEQ. The CDR3 runs 16 residues. The J segment lost 2 bases and the V segment lost 3 bases, leaving 8 bases of the junction unmatched. For the CDR3, the DNA is TGTGCCAGCAGCCAGGTGCCTAGCGGCCTCACAGATACGCAGTATTTT. Translating it yields CASSQVPSGLTDTQYF.

The chain uses TRBV6-2 or TRBV6-3 and TRBJ2-1; 11 nucleotides align to TRBD2. The CDR3 has 15 residues. The junction had 8 bases not matched to a gene; V was cut back by 6 bases and J by 7 bases. Germline V lookup: CDR1 MNHEY, CDR2 SVGEGT. The CDR3 sequence: CASRKTSGEGNEQFF. The CDR3 DNA sequence: TGTGCCAGCAGGAAGACTAGCGGGGAGGGGAATGAGCAGTTCTTC.

V is TRBV4-3 and J is TRBJ2-5; the D gene is possibly TRBD2 (6 bases). Trimming took 0 bases from V and 3 from J, leaving 14 bases between them. CDR3 length: 16 residues. Looked up from germline, CDR1 is LGHNA and CDR2 is YSLEER. Here the CDR3 DNA reads TGCGCCAGCAGCCAAGAGGAGGGAATAGGGAAAGAGACCCAGTACTTC. This sequence encodes CASSQEEGIGKETQYF.

V gene TRBV7-9 combines with J gene TRBJ1-1, with D maybe TRBD1 (6 bases). The V and J ends lost 7 bases and 4 bases respectively, with 13 bases between them. The CDR3 is 13 residues long. CDR1 is SEHNR and CDR2 is FQNEAQ in the germline V gene (reference sequence). In DNA, the CDR3 is TGTGCCAGCACCAACAGGGTGACCACTGAAGCTTTCTTT. This gives the protein CASTNRVTTEAFF.

The chain has TRBV14 and TRBJ2-3, with a possible D match to TRBD2 (6 bases). Germline assignment: CDR1 SGHDN and CDR2 FVKESK. The CDR3 extends over 16 amino acids. Trimming pared 6 bases from V and 3 bases from J, leaving 19 bases between. The CDR3 sequence is CASSPRGGLRTDTQYF. CDR3 nucleotide sequence: TGTGCCAGCAGTCCCCGGGGAGGCCTACGGACAGATACGCAGTATTTT.

The chain combines TRBV4-1 with TRBJ2-6, with D uncertain. In germline, CDR1 is MGHRA, CDR2 YSYEKL. V lost 1 base, J lost 0 bases, and 10 bases lay in between. This CDR3 has 17 amino acids. Here the CDR3 reads CASSQGRLSSGANVLTF. The CDR3 DNA is TGCGCCAGCAGCCAAGGGCGACTTAGCTCTGGGGCCAACGTCCTGACTTTC.